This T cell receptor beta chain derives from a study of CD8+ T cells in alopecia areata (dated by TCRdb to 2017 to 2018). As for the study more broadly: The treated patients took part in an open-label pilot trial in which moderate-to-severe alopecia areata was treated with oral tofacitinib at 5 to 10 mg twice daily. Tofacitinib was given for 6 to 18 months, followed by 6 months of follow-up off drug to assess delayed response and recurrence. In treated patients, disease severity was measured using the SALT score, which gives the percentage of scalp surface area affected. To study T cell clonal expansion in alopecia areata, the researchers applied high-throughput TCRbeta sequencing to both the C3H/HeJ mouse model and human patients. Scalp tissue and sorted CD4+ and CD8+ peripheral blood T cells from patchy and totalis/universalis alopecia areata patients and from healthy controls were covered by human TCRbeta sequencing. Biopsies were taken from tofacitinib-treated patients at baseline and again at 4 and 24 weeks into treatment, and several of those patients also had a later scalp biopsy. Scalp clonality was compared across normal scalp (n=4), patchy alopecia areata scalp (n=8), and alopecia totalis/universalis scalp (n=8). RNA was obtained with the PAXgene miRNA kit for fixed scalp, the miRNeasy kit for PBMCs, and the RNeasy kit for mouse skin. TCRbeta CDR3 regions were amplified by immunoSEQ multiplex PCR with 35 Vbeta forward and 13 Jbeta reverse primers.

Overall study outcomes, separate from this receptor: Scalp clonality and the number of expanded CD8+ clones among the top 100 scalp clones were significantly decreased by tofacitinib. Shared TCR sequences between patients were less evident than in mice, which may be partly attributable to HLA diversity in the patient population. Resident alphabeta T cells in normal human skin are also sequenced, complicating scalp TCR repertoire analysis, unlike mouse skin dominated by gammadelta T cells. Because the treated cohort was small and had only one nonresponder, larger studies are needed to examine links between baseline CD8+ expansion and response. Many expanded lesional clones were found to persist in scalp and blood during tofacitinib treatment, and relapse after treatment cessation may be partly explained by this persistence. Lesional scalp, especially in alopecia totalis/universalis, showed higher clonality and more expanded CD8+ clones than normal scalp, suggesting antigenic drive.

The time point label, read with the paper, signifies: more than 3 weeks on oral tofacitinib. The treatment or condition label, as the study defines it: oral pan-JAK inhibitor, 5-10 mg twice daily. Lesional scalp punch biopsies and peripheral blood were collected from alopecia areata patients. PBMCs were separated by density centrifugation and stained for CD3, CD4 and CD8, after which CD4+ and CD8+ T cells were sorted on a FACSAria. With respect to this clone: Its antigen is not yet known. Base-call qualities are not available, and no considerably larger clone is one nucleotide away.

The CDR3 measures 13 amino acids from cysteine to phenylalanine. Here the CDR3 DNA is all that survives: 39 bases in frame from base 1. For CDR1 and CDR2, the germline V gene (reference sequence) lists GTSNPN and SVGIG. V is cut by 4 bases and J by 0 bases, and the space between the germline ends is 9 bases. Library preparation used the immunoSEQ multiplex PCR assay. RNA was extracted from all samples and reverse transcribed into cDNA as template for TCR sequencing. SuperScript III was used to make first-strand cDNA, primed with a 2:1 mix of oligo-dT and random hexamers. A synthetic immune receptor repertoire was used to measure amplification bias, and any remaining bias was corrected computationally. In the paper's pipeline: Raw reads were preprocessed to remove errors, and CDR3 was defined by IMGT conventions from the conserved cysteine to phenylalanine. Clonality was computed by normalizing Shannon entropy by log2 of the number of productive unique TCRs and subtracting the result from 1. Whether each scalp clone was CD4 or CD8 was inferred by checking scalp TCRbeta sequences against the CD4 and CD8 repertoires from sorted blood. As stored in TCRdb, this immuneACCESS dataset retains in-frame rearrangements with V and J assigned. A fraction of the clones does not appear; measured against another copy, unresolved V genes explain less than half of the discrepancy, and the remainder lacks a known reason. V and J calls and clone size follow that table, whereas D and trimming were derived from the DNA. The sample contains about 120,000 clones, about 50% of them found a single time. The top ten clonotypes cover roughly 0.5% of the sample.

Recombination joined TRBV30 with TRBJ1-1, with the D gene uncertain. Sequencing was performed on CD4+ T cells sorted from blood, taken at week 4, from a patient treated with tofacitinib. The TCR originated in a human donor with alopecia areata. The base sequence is TGTGCCTGGACCCGGGGTGTGAACACTGAAGCTTTCTTT. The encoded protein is CAWTRGVNTEAFF.